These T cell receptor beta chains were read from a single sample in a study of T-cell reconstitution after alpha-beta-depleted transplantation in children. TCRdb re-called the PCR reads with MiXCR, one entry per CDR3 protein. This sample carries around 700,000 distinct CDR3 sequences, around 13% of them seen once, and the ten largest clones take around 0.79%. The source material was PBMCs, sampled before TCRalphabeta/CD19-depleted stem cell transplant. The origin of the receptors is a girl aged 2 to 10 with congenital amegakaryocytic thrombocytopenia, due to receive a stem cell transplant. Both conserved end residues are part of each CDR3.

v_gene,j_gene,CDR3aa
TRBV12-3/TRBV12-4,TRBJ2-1,CASLASGGRGDNEQFF
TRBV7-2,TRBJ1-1,CASSSQHLSEAFF
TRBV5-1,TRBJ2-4,CASSLGRGENIQYF
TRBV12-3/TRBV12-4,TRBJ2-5,CASSFKRLWRETQYF
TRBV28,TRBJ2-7,CASSPRGGTEQYF
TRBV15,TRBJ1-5,CATSRDLTATQGLNQPQHF
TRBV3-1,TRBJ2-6,CASSLGEGPNTGANVLTF
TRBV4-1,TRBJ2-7,CASSRSTGGRSYEQYF
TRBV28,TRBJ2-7,CASSLQAREQYF
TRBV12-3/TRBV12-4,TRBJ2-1,CASSLWVAEVYNEQFF
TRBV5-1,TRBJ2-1,CASSTYNEQFF
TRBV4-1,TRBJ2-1,CASSQLPAGGYNEQFF
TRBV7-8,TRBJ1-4,CASSLPGINEKLFF
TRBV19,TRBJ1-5,CAIAGTSNQPQHF
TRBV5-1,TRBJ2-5,CASSPITDSTFEETQYF
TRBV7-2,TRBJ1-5,CASRLTGVGQPQHF
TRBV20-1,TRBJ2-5,CSAVLAGGETQYF
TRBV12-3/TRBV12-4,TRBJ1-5,CASRSQGVNQPQHF
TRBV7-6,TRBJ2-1,CASSWGGGNEQFF
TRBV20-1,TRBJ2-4,CSAQAPGGRRVESKNIQYF
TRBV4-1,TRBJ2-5,CASSQSFTYQETQYF
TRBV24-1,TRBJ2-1,CATSDRRLGVGEQFF
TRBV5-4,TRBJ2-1,CASSLSGAPNEQFF
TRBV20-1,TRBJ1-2,CSAGTPHGYTF
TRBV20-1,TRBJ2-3,CSASGTGETSTDTQYF
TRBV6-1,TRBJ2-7,CASRTPGLSYEQYF
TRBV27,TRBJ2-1,CASSLSADNEQFF
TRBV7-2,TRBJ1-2,CASSLNPWGYTF
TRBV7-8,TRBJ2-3,CASSLSTSGPTDTQYF
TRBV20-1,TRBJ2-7,CSATGTSQDEQYF
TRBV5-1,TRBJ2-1,CASSGLAGGGNEQFF
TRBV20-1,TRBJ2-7,CSASPRWTTYEQYF
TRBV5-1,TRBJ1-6,CASSLGDHSPLHF
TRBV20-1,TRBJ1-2,CSASGVLVGTASNYGYTF
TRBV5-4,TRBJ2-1,CASSGRVTSSYNEQFF
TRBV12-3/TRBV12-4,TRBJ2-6,CASSWQGSSGANVLTF
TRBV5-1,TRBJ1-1,CASSLGGRASNTEAFF
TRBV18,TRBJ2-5,CASSSPPGTQYF
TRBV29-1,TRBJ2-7,CSVAQDSYEQYF
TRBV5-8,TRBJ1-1,CASRTAAYTEAFF
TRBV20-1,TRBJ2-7,CSARPLLAGGPYEQYF
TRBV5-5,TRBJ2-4,CASRRRARTTLAKNIQYF
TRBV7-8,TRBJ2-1,CASSLGAGEHNEQFF
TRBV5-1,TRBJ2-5,CASSTLRRSRETQYF